The 31 T cell receptor beta chains below come from one sample, sequenced in a study of cytomegalovirus exposure and HLA in healthy donors. PCR involved 60 Vbeta and 13 Jbeta primers. Here immunoSEQ multiplex PCR was the method, and the copy in TCRdb shows in-frame clones only, minus some. Among 120,000 or so clones, 80% to 90% were seen once, and the ten largest hold around 10%. The sequenced sample was PBMCs. The receptors were sampled from a male donor in good health and CMV-seropositive.

V gene TRBV7-2 combines with J gene TRBJ1-3, with D hard to call. Trimming took 3 bases from V and 4 from J, leaving 10 bases between them. Looked up from germline, CDR1 is SGHTA and CDR2 is FQGNSA. CDR3 length equals 14 residues. The CDR3 spells CASSFGGRGNTIYF. The CDR3 nucleotides are TGTGCCAGCAGCTTCGGAGGCCGCGGAAACACCATATATTTT.

The sample holds one count of this clone. The V and J genes are TRBV4-3 and TRBJ1-2, with a possible D match to TRBD1 (5 bases). Germline CDR1 LGHNA, CDR2 YSLEER. This CDR3 spans 15 amino acids. The germline V and J ends were trimmed by 0 bases and 10 bases, with 18 bases remaining between them. The DNA of the CDR3 is TGCGCCAGCAGCCAAGACTTCGGGACTGAGGGAGACTACACCTTC. It translates to CASSQDFGTEGDYTF.

The CDR3 DNA reads TGTGCCAGCAGTCGGACGCGGACAGGTCAAAACGAGCAGTACTTC. Translating gives CASSRTRTGQNEQYF. This chain uses TRBV28 with TRBJ2-7, with 7 bases that match TRBD1. This CDR3 is 15 amino acids long. The V and J ends lost 5 bases and 5 bases, in that order; junction bases with no gene match: 12. Germline V lookup: CDR1 MDHEN, CDR2 SYDVKM.

The chain employs TRBV4-3 and TRBJ1-4; 9 positions agree with TRBD1. This CDR3 has 16 residues. V was pared by 2 bases and J by 7 bases, with 8 bases of the junction left unmatched. Germline assignment: CDR1 LGHNA and CDR2 YSLEER. The CDR3 sequence: CASSQKDRGRSEKLFF. The DNA for the CDR3 is TGCGCCAGCAGCCAAAAAGACAGGGGGAGGAGTGAAAAACTGTTTTTT.

The chain recombines TRBV10-3 with TRBJ1-1; no clear D gene. Germline V gene data show CDR1 as ENHRY and CDR2 as SYGVKD. The CDR3 is 14 amino acids. Between the trimmed V and J ends, which lost 2 bases and 0 bases, there was a span of 7 bases. CDR3 loop: CAISEVAMNTEAFF. The DNA for the CDR3 is TGTGCCATCAGTGAGGTTGCGATGAACACTGAAGCTTTCTTT.

The chain recombines TRBV27 with TRBJ2-7; D possibly corresponds to TRBD2 (6 bases). Trimming shortened V by 6 bases and J by 2 bases, and 11 bases separated the two germline ends. The CDR3 totals 13 residues. CDR1 and CDR2 from the germline V gene are MNHEY and SMNVEV (reference sequence). The CDR3 DNA reads TGTGCCAGCAGCGGCGGGGTTGCCTACGAGCAGTACTTC. Amino acid sequence: CASSGGVAYEQYF.

The V call is TRBV19, the J call TRBJ2-1; D may be TRBD1 (6 bases). CDR3 length equals 13 residues. Germline-derived CDR1 and CDR2 are LNHDA and SQIVND (reference sequence). Deletions cut 6 bases from V and 7 bases from J, with 13 bases between. The CDR3 sequence: CASSLQGENEQFF. The CDR3 coding sequence is TGTGCCAGTAGCTTACAGGGAGAGAATGAGCAGTTCTTC.

Regarding this clone: The same CDR3 can be traced to other DNA sequences in this sample. This chain links TRBV28 with TRBJ2-5, with no clear D. Germline CDR1 and CDR2: MDHEN and SYDVKM. The CDR3 contains 11 residues. Deletions cut 4 bases from V and 5 bases from J, with 5 bases between. CDR3 loop: CASSSPETQYF. In DNA form, the CDR3 reads TGTGCCAGCAGTTCCCCTGAGACCCAGTACTTC. Full variable domain (remainder filled in from reference TRBV28 and TRBJ2-5): DVKVTQSSRYLVKRTGEKVFLECVQDMDHENMFWYRQDPGLGLRLIYFSYDVKMKEKGDIPEGYSVSREKKERFSLILESASTNQTSMYLCASSSPETQYFGPGTRLLVL.

The chain couples TRBV10-3 to TRBJ1-1; D gene unclear. Germline V gene data show CDR1 as ENHRY and CDR2 as SYGVKD. Trimming stripped 0 bases from V and 3 bases from J, with 17 bases between. This CDR3 has 17 amino acids. CDR3 in DNA: TGTGCCATCAGTGAGTCCCCCCCCACCAGGTTCGACACTGAAGCTTTCTTT. Protein: CAISESPPTRFDTEAFF.

This clone was counted a few times. The chain joins TRBV19 to TRBJ1-1, with TRBD1 identical over 7 bases. The CDR3 spans 14 residues. The junction had 8 bases not matched to a gene; V was cut back by 0 bases and J by 10 bases. Per the germline V gene, CDR1 is LNHDA and CDR2 is SQIVND (reference sequence). CDR3 DNA: TGTGCCAGTAGTATAGATAGGACAGGAGGGGCAGCTTTCTTT. Its translation: CASSIDRTGGAAFF.

The chain recombines TRBV18 with TRBJ2-5, with D maybe TRBD2 (5 bases). The CDR3 is made up of 14 amino acids. The germline CDR1 and CDR2 sequences are KGHSH and LQKENI. Trimming cost V 3 bases and J 5 bases, with 13 bases left between them. The DNA for the CDR3 is TGTGCCAGCTCACCCCCCGGACTTGGGGAGACCCAGTACTTC. Amino acids: CASSPPGLGETQYF.

This sequence joins TRBV6-5 and TRBJ2-1; D ambiguous. The CDR3 is 15 residues long. Trimming cost V 2 bases and J 3 bases, with 11 bases left between them. Germline lookup yields CDR1 MNHEY and CDR2 SVGAGI. As DNA, the CDR3 is TGTGCCAGCAGTTACGATGGCAGGCGCTACAATGAGCAGTTCTTC. This gives the protein CASSYDGRRYNEQFF.

The CDR3 sequence: CASSLVEGADYGYTF. The CDR3 bases are TGTGCCAGCAGTTTAGTAGAGGGGGCGGACTATGGCTACACCTTC. The chain couples TRBV27 to TRBJ1-2; 7 positions match TRBD1. J was trimmed by 3 bases and V by 2 bases; bases with no gene match: 6. The CDR3 spans 15 residues. CDR1 and CDR2 (germline): MNHEY, SMNVEV (reference sequence).

The chain carries TRBV30 and TRBJ2-3; D is possibly TRBD2 (6 bases). V shed 6 bases and J shed 2 bases, with 12 bases lying between them. Germline values: CDR1 GTSNPN, CDR2 SVGIG (reference sequence). The CDR3 totals 13 residues. CDR3 DNA: TGTGCCTGCGAGGAGGGGATCACAGATACGCAGTATTTT. Protein product: CACEEGITDTQYF.

The chain carries TRBV15 and TRBJ2-7, with D maybe TRBD2 (6 bases). Per the germline V gene, CDR1 is LNHNV and CDR2 is YYDKDF (reference sequence). CDR3 length: 15 amino acids. Trimming took 1 base from V and 2 from J, leaving 12 bases between them. CDR3: CATSRVREGTYEQYF. The CDR3 bases are TGTGCCACCAGCAGAGTGCGGGAAGGGACCTACGAGCAGTACTTC.

The chain recombines TRBV4-3 with TRBJ2-1; D unresolved. The CDR3 covers 16 residues. V dropped 1 base and J dropped 0 bases, with 10 bases sitting between them. In germline, CDR1 is LGHNA, CDR2 YSLEER. CDR3 sequence reads: CASSQAAWSSYNEQFF. The CDR3 coding sequence is TGCGCCAGCAGCCAAGCGGCCTGGAGCTCCTACAATGAGCAGTTCTTC.

This clone has just a few counts. The chain carries TRBV29-1 and TRBJ2-7, with TRBD1 identical over 11 bases. Germline assignment: CDR1 SQVTM and CDR2 ANQGSEA. The CDR3 consists of 13 residues. The J segment lost 7 bases and the V segment lost 5 bases, leaving 7 bases of the junction unmatched. DNA of the CDR3: TGCAGCGTTCGAGGACAGGGGGCGAGGGAGCAGTACTTC. Protein: CSVRGQGAREQYF.

The CDR3 DNA sequence: TGCGCCAGCAGCCAAGATCTGCAAGCGGGACGAACCGAGCAGTTCTTC. Amino acid sequence: CASSQDLQAGRTEQFF. J is TRBJ2-1 and V is TRBV4-3; 7 bases align to TRBD2. The CDR3 consists of 16 residues. Trimming at V came to 0 bases and at J to 10 bases, leaving 12 bases not matched to a gene. Germline V gene sequence: CDR1 LGHNA, CDR2 YSLEER.

The J gene is TRBJ2-5, the V gene TRBV7-9, with 12 bases aligning to TRBD2. Trimming took 4 bases from V and 3 from J; bases not matched to a gene: 0. Germline assignment: CDR1 SEHNR and CDR2 FQNEAQ (reference sequence). The CDR3 length is 14 residues. CDR3 bases: TGTGCCAGCAGCTGGACTAGCGGGAAAGAGACCCAGTACTTC. Amino acid sequence: CASSWTSGKETQYF.

The CDR3 DNA follows: TGTGCCAGCAGCTCACTAGCGGGAAGCACAGATACGCAGTATTTT. Its translation: CASSSLAGSTDTQYF. V is TRBV7-2 and J is TRBJ2-3; 10 nucleotides match TRBD2. This CDR3 is 15 amino acids long. Germline V CDR1 and CDR2: SGHTA, FQGNSA. The junction had 1 base not matched to a gene; V was cut back by 4 bases and J by 0 bases.

The chain carries TRBV6-1 and TRBJ1-4; 7 bases align to TRBD1. Per germline, CDR1 MNHNS and CDR2 SASEGT. The junction had 7 bases not matched to a gene; V was cut back by 4 bases and J by 8 bases. The CDR3 contains 14 residues. CDR3 coding DNA: TGTGCCAGCAGTGGACAGGGAGGTAGCGAAAAACTGTTTTTT. It is translated as CASSGQGGSEKLFF.

V and J are TRBV30 and TRBJ1-1; tentative D call: TRBD1 (5 bases). The CDR3 runs 12 residues. V dropped 4 bases and J dropped 7 bases, with 13 bases sitting between them. From germline, CDR1 is GTSNPN and CDR2 SVGIG (reference sequence). The CDR3 DNA sequence: TGTGCCTGGACCGGACAAGCCTTTGAAGCTTTCTTT. Residues: CAWTGQAFEAFF.

The genes are TRBV11-2 and TRBJ2-7, with D unclear. The CDR3 consists of 11 residues. Germline V CDR1 and CDR2: SGHAT, FQNNGV. Trimming left V 5 bases short and J 3 bases short, with 5 bases between. This CDR3 reads CASSLNYEQYF. Written as DNA, the CDR3 is TGTGCCAGCAGCCTAAACTACGAGCAGTACTTC.

The chain recombines TRBV5-1 with TRBJ2-7; 8 bases line up with TRBD2. The CDR3 length is 18 residues. J was trimmed by 5 bases and V by 1 base; bases with no gene match: 17. Per the germline V gene, CDR1 is SGHRS and CDR2 is YFSETQ. CDR3 coding DNA: TGCGCCAGCAGCTTGAGCGGTAGCGGGACTGAGAGTTTTAACGAGCAGTACTTC. Its translation: CASSLSGSGTESFNEQYF.

The rearrangement links TRBV6-5 to TRBJ1-2, with D possibly matching TRBD1 (5 bases). The CDR3 length is 11 residues. V shed 7 bases and J shed 4 bases, with 7 bases lying between them. The germline V gene encodes CDR1 MNHEY and CDR2 SVGAGI. Here the CDR3 reads CASKGVYGYTF. CDR3 bases: TGTGCCAGCAAAGGGGTCTATGGCTACACCTTC.

Regarding this clone: Additional DNA sequences in this sample encode the identical CDR3. The genes are TRBV18 and TRBJ2-7, with D hard to call. V dropped 1 base and J dropped 4 bases, with 8 bases sitting between them. CDR3 length: 13 residues. The germline V gene encodes CDR1 KGHSH and CDR2 LQKENI. This CDR3 is CASSPQSLYEQYF. CDR3 nucleotides: TGTGCCAGCTCACCACAAAGCTTATACGAGCAGTACTTC.

The V gene is TRBV11-2, the J gene TRBJ1-1; 8 bases line up with TRBD1. The CDR3 has 15 amino acids. The ends lost 5 bases at V and 4 bases at J; junction bases unmatched: 9. Germline loops: CDR1 SGHAT, CDR2 FQNNGV. CDR3 bases: TGTGCCAGCAGCACTCTACAGGGGGTGGGCACTGAAGCTTTCTTT. This translates into CASSTLQGVGTEAFF.

The CDR3 region has the DNA TGTGCCTGGAGTGTCTTCGGGACAGGGGATTCTATTTGGCAGTACTTC. Translation gives CAWSVFGTGDSIWQYF. The rearrangement joins TRBV30 to TRBJ2-7; TRBD1 matches 10 bases. CDR1 is GTSNPN and CDR2 is SVGIG in the germline V gene (reference sequence). The CDR3 contains 16 residues. J was trimmed by 9 bases and V by 0 bases; bases with no gene match: 14.

This chain uses TRBV27 with TRBJ2-5; no clear D gene. The germline gives CDR1 MNHEY, CDR2 SMNVEV (reference sequence). The CDR3 loop spans 15 amino acids. Trimming removed 4 bases at V and 0 bases at J, with 12 bases between. The CDR3 spells CASSSFTRNQETQYF. As DNA, the CDR3 is TGTGCCAGCAGTTCCTTTACGAGAAACCAAGAGACCCAGTACTTC.

The chain carries TRBV15 and TRBJ2-7, with TRBD2 identical over 9 bases. Germline CDR1 reads LNHNV; CDR2 reads YYDKDF (reference sequence). This CDR3 has 16 residues. Germline trimming cut 1 base from V and 2 bases from J; bases unmatched to any gene: 6. Here the CDR3 DNA reads TGTGCCACCAGCAGAGCTGCGGGAGGGATGGCCTACGAGCAGTACTTC. Its translation is CATSRAAGGMAYEQYF.

The V and J genes are TRBV10-3 and TRBJ1-5, with TRBD1 matching over 7 bases. Germline CDR1 and CDR2: ENHRY and SYGVKD. Germline trimming cut 6 bases from V and 7 bases from J; bases unmatched to any gene: 3. There are 12 residues in the CDR3. The CDR3 region is CAISDRDQPQHF. The DNA for the CDR3 is TGTGCCATCAGCGACAGGGACCAGCCCCAGCATTTT.